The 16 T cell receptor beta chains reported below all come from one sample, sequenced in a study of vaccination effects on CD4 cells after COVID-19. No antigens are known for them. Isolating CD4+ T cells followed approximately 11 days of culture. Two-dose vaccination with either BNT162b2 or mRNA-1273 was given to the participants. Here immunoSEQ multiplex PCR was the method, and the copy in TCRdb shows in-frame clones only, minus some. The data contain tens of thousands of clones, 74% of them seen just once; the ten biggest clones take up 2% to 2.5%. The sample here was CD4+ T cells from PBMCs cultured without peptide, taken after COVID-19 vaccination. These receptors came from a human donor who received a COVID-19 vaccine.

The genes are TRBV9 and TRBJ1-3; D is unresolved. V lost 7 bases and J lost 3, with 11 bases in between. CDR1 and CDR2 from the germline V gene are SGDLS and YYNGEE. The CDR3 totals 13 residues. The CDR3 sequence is CASGGEGGNTIYF. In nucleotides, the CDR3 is TGTGCCAGCGGCGGCGAGGGTGGAAACACCATATATTTT.

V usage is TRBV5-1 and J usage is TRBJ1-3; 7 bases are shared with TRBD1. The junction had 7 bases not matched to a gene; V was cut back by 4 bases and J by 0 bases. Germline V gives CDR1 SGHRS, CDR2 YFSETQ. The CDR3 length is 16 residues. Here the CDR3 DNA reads TGCGCCAGCAGCAAATCGACAGGGCACTCTGGAAACACCATATATTTT. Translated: CASSKSTGHSGNTIYF.

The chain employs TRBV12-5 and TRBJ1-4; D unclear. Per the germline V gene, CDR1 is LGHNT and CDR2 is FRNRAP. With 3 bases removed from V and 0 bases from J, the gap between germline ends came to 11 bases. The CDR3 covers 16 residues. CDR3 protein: CASGFRGSATNEKLFF. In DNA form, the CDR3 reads TGTGCTAGTGGTTTCCGGGGTTCGGCAACTAATGAAAAACTGTTTTTT.

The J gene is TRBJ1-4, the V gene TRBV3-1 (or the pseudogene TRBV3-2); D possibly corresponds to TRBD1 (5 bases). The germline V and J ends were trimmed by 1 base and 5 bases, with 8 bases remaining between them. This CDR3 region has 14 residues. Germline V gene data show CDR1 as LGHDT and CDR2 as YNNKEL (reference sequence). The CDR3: CASSQARQNEKLFF. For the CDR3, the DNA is TGTGCCAGCAGCCAAGCCCGACAGAATGAAAAACTGTTTTTT.

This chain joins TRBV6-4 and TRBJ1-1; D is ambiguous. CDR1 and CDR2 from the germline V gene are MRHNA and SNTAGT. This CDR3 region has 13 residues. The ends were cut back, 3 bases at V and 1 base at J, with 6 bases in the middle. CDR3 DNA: TGTGCCAGCAGTGAGAGTACGAACACTGAAGCTTTCTTT. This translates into CASSESTNTEAFF.

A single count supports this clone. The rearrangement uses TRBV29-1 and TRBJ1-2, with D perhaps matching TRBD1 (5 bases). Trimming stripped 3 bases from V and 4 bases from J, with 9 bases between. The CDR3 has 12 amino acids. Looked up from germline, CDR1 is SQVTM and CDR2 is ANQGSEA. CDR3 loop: CSVDLDIYGYTF. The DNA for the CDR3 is TGCAGCGTTGACCTGGACATCTATGGCTACACCTTC.

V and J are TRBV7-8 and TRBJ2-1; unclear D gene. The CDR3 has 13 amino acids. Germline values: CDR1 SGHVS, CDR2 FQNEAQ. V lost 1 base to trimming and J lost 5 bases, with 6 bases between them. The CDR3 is CASSLGRHNEQFF. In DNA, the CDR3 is TGTGCCAGCAGCTTAGGCAGACACAATGAGCAGTTCTTC.

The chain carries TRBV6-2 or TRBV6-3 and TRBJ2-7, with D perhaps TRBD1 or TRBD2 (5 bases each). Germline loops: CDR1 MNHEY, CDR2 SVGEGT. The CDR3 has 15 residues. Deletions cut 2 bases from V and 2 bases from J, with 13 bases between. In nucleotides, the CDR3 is TGTGCCAGCAGTTACCGGGTGCTGGGACCCTACGAGCAGTACGTC. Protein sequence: CASSYRVLGPYEQYV.

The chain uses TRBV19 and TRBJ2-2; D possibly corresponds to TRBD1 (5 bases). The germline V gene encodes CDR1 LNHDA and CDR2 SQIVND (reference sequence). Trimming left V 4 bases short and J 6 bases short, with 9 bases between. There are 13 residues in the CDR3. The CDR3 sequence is CASSRGQPGELFF. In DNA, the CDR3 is TGTGCCAGTAGTAGGGGCCAGCCCGGGGAGCTGTTTTTT.

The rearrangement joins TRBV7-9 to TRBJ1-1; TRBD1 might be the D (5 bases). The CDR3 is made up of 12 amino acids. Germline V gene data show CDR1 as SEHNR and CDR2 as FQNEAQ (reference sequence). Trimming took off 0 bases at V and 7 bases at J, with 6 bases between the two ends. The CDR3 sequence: CASSLAGVEAFF. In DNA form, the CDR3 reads TGTGCCAGCAGCTTAGCGGGGGTTGAAGCTTTCTTT.

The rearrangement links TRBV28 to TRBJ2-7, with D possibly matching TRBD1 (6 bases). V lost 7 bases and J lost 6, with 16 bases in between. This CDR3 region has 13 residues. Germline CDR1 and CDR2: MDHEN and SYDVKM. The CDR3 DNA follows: TGTGCCAGCACGTCTCAGGGGTCGGGCGAGCAGTACGTC. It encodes CASTSQGSGEQYV.

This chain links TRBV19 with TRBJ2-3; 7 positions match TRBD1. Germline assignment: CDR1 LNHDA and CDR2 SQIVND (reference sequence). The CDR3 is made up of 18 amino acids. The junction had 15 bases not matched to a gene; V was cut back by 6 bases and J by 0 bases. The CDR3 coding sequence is TGTGCCAGTAGCATTCGGGACAGAATTTTGACTAGCACAGATACGCAGTATTTT. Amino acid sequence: CASSIRDRILTSTDTQYF.

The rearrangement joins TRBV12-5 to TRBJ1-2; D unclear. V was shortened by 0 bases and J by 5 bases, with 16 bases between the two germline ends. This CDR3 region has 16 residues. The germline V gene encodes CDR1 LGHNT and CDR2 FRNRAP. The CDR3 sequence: CASGLVLAEVTYGYTF. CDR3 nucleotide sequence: TGTGCTAGTGGTTTGGTACTGGCGGAGGTTACATATGGCTACACCTTC.

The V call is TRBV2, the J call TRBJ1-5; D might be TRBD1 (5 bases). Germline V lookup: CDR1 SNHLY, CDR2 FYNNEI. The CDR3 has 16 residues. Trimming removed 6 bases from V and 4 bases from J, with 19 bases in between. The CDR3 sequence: CASRGVPGRFNQPQHF. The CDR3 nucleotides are TGTGCCAGCAGGGGGGTTCCCGGACGGTTTAATCAGCCCCAGCATTTT.

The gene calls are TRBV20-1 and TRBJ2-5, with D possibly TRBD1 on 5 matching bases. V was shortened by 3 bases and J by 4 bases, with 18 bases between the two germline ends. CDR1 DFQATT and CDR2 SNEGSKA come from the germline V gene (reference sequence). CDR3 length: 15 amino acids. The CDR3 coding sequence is TGCAGTGCTAGTAATAGTCGGACAAATGGAGAGACCCAGTACTTC. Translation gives CSASNSRTNGETQYF.

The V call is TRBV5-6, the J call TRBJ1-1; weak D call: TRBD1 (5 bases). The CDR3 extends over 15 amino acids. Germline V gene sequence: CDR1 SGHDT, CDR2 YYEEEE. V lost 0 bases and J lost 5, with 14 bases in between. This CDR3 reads CASSLASGGRTEAFF. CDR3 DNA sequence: TGTGCCAGCAGCTTGGCGTCGGGGGGGAGGACTGAAGCTTTCTTT.